The 14 T cell receptor beta chains below all came from one sample that was sequenced in a study of blood T cell repertoires in COVID-19. Measured with immunoSEQ multiplex PCR; TCRdb has only the in-frame clones, and not every one. This sample has about 130,000 clones, with roughly four fifths found just once. Sample: PBMCs or T cells enriched from blood (not recorded which). Source of these receptors: a man aged 25 to 40 who had recovered from COVID-19.

The chain combines TRBV2 with TRBJ2-1; D is undetermined. The V and J ends lost 4 bases and 2 bases respectively, with 6 bases between them. Germline CDR1 is SNHLY and CDR2 is FYNNEI. The CDR3 is made up of 13 amino acids. This CDR3 reads CASSAPAYNEQFF. The CDR3 nucleotides are TGTGCCAGCAGTGCCCCCGCCTACAATGAGCAGTTCTTC.

This chain connects TRBV19 to TRBJ1-2; D is ambiguous. V was shortened by 7 bases and J by 0 bases, with 9 bases between the two germline ends. CDR1 and CDR2 (germline): LNHDA, SQIVND (reference sequence). This CDR3 region has 13 residues. In DNA, the CDR3 is TGTGCCAGTAATTTGCAGTCTAACTATGGCTACACCTTC. Translating gives CASNLQSNYGYTF.

This clone occurred a few times. This chain's CDR3 is CASSSRGGEAFF. The DNA for the CDR3 is TGTGCCAGCAGCTCCCGGGGTGGGGAAGCTTTCTTT. The chain joins TRBV11-2 to TRBJ1-1; D gene uncertain. The CDR3 runs to 12 residues. With 4 bases removed from V and 8 bases from J, the gap between germline ends came to 11 bases. Germline values: CDR1 SGHAT, CDR2 FQNNGV.

This chain uses TRBV5-6 with TRBJ2-1; TRBD1 might be the D (5 bases). Looked up from germline, CDR1 is SGHDT and CDR2 is YYEEEE. This CDR3 has 12 residues. V lost 1 base, J lost 9 bases, and 8 bases lay in between. The CDR3 reads CASSLQGREQFF. As DNA, the CDR3 is TGTGCCAGCAGCTTGCAGGGTCGTGAGCAGTTCTTC.

V is TRBV15 and J is TRBJ2-1, with a tentative D call TRBD2 (5 bases). The CDR3 loop spans 13 amino acids. V lost 5 bases and J lost 6, with 11 bases in between. Germline loops: CDR1 LNHNV, CDR2 YYDKDF (reference sequence). The CDR3 DNA sequence: TGTGCCACCAGCCCGCGGGTCAGCAATGAGCAGTTCTTC. It translates to CATSPRVSNEQFF.

The rearrangement uses TRBV19 and TRBJ1-1; 10 positions agree with TRBD1. CDR1 is LNHDA and CDR2 is SQIVND in the germline V gene (reference sequence). The CDR3 runs to 15 residues. Germline trimming cut 5 bases from V and 7 bases from J; bases unmatched to any gene: 10. CDR3 protein: CASSPLWDRGREAFF. The CDR3 coding sequence is TGTGCCAGTAGTCCCCTATGGGACAGGGGACGTGAAGCTTTCTTT.

This clone was counted once. The J gene is TRBJ1-2, the V gene TRBV2, with 9 positions matching TRBD1. The CDR3 length is 16 residues. Germline CDR1 SNHLY, CDR2 FYNNEI. V was pared by 4 bases and J by 4 bases, with 10 bases of the junction left unmatched. The CDR3 loop reads CASSAPPGTGSYGYTF. CDR3 sequence (DNA): TGTGCCAGCAGTGCGCCGCCCGGGACAGGGAGCTATGGCTACACCTTC.

The chain has TRBV4-1 and TRBJ2-3, with 8 nucleotides matching TRBD2. This CDR3 has 17 amino acids. V lost 0 bases, J lost 2 bases, and 7 bases stayed unmatched. Germline V gene sequence: CDR1 MGHRA, CDR2 YSYEKL. The CDR3: CASSQDRTSKDTDTQYF. The CDR3 DNA follows: TGCGCCAGCAGCCAAGATAGGACTAGCAAAGACACAGATACGCAGTATTTT.

This chain links TRBV29-1 with TRBJ1-2, with TRBD1 identical over 8 bases. The CDR3 extends over 12 amino acids. V was pared by 7 bases and J by 8 bases, with 9 bases of the junction left unmatched. The germline CDR1 and CDR2 sequences are SQVTM and ANQGSEA. The CDR3 region is CSAFGQGTGYTF. The CDR3 DNA is TGCAGCGCATTCGGACAGGGTACAGGCTACACCTTC.

This chain joins TRBV5-1 and TRBJ1-2; 11 nucleotides align to TRBD1. CDR3 size: 16 residues. CDR1 SGHRS and CDR2 YFSETQ come from the germline V gene. Trimming took 3 bases from V and 4 from J; bases not matched to a gene: 8. CDR3 DNA sequence: TGCGCCAGCAGCTCGGCCGGGACAGGGGGGGGCTATGGCTACACCTTC. Amino acids: CASSSAGTGGGYGYTF.

The chain is built from TRBV4-1 and TRBJ2-7, with a weak D call TRBD1 (5 bases). CDR1 is MGHRA and CDR2 is YSYEKL in the germline V gene. Between the trimmed V and J ends, which lost 4 bases and 3 bases, there was a span of 13 bases. The CDR3 totals 14 residues. The CDR3 DNA reads TGCGCCAGCAGCCCGAAACAAGGGGTCTACGAGCAGTACGTC. Protein product: CASSPKQGVYEQYV.

The CDR3 DNA reads TGTGCCAGTAGTATGGACTACACCACCTACAATGAGCAGTTCTTC. This encodes CASSMDYTTYNEQFF. V and J are TRBV19 and TRBJ2-1; TRBD2 is a possible D gene (6 bases). There are 15 residues in the CDR3. Trimming removed 3 bases at V and 2 bases at J, with 11 bases between. The V gene's germline CDR1 is LNHDA and CDR2 SQIVND (reference sequence).

V gene TRBV7-9 combines with J gene TRBJ2-7; 7 bases agree with TRBD2. There are 18 residues in the CDR3. Trimming cost V 5 bases and J 4 bases; bases outside gene matches: 20. In germline, CDR1 is SEHNR, CDR2 FQNEAQ (reference sequence). CDR3 sequence (DNA): TGTGCCAGCAGCCCTCGACCGGCTACCGGGGGGTCTAATTACGAGCAGTACGTC. Encoded protein: CASSPRPATGGSNYEQYV.

The J gene is TRBJ2-1, the V gene TRBV2; weak D call: TRBD1 (5 bases). Trimming left V 7 bases short and J 5 bases short, with 12 bases between. Germline V CDR1 and CDR2: SNHLY, FYNNEI. The length of the CDR3 is 13 residues. As DNA, the CDR3 is TGTGCCAGCATAGGGGCAGGGAACAATGAGCAGTTCTTC. Translation gives CASIGAGNNEQFF.